The next 23 T cell receptor beta chains were all read from a single sample in a study of T-cell reconstitution after alpha-beta-depleted transplantation in children. The library targeted TCRbeta and was prepared with unique molecular identifiers. TCRdb fed the PCR reads into MiXCR, producing one record per CDR3 protein. The sample contains some 550,000 distinct CDR3 sequences, around 18% of which appear only once. The material was PBMCs from the stem cell graft donor, obtained from the stem cell graft. The receptor set was obtained from a human donor who donated a stem cell graft to a child with acute lymphoblastic leukemia.

The CDR3 region is CASSSGLWISYGYTF. CDR3 DNA: TGTGCCAGCAGCTCAGGACTCTGGATAAGCTATGGCTACACCTTC. The J gene is TRBJ1-2, the V gene TRBV12-3 or TRBV12-4; D gene unclear. V was pared by 6 bases and J by 4 bases, with 18 bases between. The CDR3 length is 15 residues.

This clonotype has ten or more counts. The genes are TRBV20-1 and TRBJ1-2; tentatively, D is TRBD1 (5 bases). V gave up 4 bases and J gave up 5 bases, with 14 bases separating them. CDR3 size: 13 residues. The germline V gene encodes CDR1 DFQATT and CDR2 SNEGSKA (reference sequence). CDR3 loop: CSAKQGSRYGYTF. The CDR3 DNA reads TGCAGTGCTAAGCAGGGATCAAGATATGGCTACACCTTC.

The chain recombines TRBV20-1 with TRBJ2-2; possibly TRBD1 or TRBD2 for D (5 bases each). This CDR3 is 14 amino acids long. The V end lost 3 bases, the J end lost 4 bases, and 12 bases lay between the germline ends. Per the germline V gene, CDR1 is DFQATT and CDR2 is SNEGSKA (reference sequence). The CDR3 coding sequence is TGCAGTGCTAGTCGGGGCGGCGCCACCGGGGAGCTGTTTTTT. Protein product: CSASRGGATGELFF.

There are a few counts of this clonotype. This rearrangement joins TRBV29-1 to TRBJ2-1; D unresolved. Germline CDR1 and CDR2: SQVTM and ANQGSEA. Trimming stripped 1 base from V and 6 bases from J, with 10 bases between. The CDR3 length is 13 residues. CDR3 sequence (DNA): TGCAGCGTTGAAGCGGTTACCGCCAATGAGCAGTTCTTC. Encoded protein: CSVEAVTANEQFF.

J is TRBJ2-3 and V is TRBV7-2; no firm D call. Trimming cost V 2 bases and J 2 bases, with 8 bases left between them. The germline V gene encodes CDR1 SGHTA and CDR2 FQGNSA. The CDR3 spans 14 residues. The CDR3 nucleotides are TGTGCCAGCAGCTTAAGACGGCCCACAGATACGCAGTATTTT. It yields the protein CASSLRRPTDTQYF.

This chain connects TRBV29-1 to TRBJ2-7, with D unresolved. CDR1 is SQVTM and CDR2 is ANQGSEA in the germline V gene. Trimming left V 6 bases short and J 3 bases short, with 3 bases between. This CDR3 has 9 residues. The CDR3 spells CSVHYEQYF. CDR3 sequence (DNA): TGCAGCGTCCACTACGAGCAGTACTTC.

In this sample, this clonotype turned up a few times. This chain links TRBV25-1 with TRBJ2-3; 11 bases are shared with TRBD2. V lost 6 bases and J lost 0; bases outside the gene matches: 11. The CDR3 runs 18 residues. The V gene's germline CDR1 is MGHDK and CDR2 SYGVNS. CDR3 loop: CASRAPLAGEASTDTQYF. The CDR3 nucleotides are TGTGCCAGCAGGGCTCCACTAGCGGGAGAGGCTAGCACAGATACGCAGTATTTT.

CDR3 DNA sequence: TGTGCCAGCTCACCGCAGGGTACCGGGGAGCTGTTTTTT. Its translation: CASSPQGTGELFF. V is TRBV18 and J is TRBJ2-2, with a weak D call TRBD1 (5 bases). The CDR3 is made up of 13 amino acids. Germline V gene sequence: CDR1 KGHSH, CDR2 LQKENI. V was trimmed by 3 bases and J by 5 bases, leaving 7 bases between them.

Written as DNA, the CDR3 is TGTGCCAGCAGTTACGGGACAGGGTTGGGCTACACCTTC. It specifies CASSYGTGLGYTF. The chain combines TRBV27 with TRBJ1-2, with 9 bases identical to TRBD1. CDR1 and CDR2 (germline): MNHEY, SMNVEV (reference sequence). The CDR3 has 13 residues. After removal of 4 bases from V and 8 bases from J, the junction contained 5 bases not matched to a gene.

This clonotype was seen only a few times. The genes are TRBV12-3 or TRBV12-4 and TRBJ1-1, with D perhaps TRBD1 (6 bases). This CDR3 region has 14 residues. The V end lost 3 bases, the J end lost 5 bases, and 13 bases lay between the germline ends. In nucleotides, the CDR3 is TGTGCCAGCAGTTTCGGGGGGCTTAAGACTGAAGCTTTCTTT. This gives the protein CASSFGGLKTEAFF.

This clonotype was observed a handful of times. The chain uses TRBV7-3 and TRBJ1-1; no clear D gene. CDR3 length: 17 amino acids. Looked up from germline, CDR1 is SGHTA and CDR2 is FQGTGA. V gave up 1 base and J gave up 2 bases, with 17 bases separating them. CDR3 in amino acids: CASSLMPPQLINTEAFF. The CDR3 DNA is TGTGCCAGCAGCTTAATGCCCCCCCAGCTAATAAACACTGAAGCTTTCTTT.

This chain uses TRBV12-3 or TRBV12-4 with TRBJ1-5; D is ambiguous. There are 14 residues in the CDR3. V lost 11 bases and J lost 0, with 14 bases in between. CDR3 DNA: TGTGCCGCCGAGACGGAAGATAGCAATCAGCCCCAGCATTTT. It translates to CAAETEDSNQPQHF.

The rearrangement links TRBV5-1 to TRBJ1-6; possible D gene TRBD1, 5 bases. Looked up from germline, CDR1 is SGHRS and CDR2 is YFSETQ. The CDR3 sequence is 13 residues long. V lost 0 bases and J lost 11, with 9 bases in between. CDR3 sequence (DNA): TGCGCCAGCAGCTTGGAAGGGGTTCCACCCCTCCACTTT. Protein product: CASSLEGVPPLHF. Supplemented by reference TRBV5-1 and TRBJ1-6, the full variable domain reads KAGVTQTPRYLIKTRGQQVTLSCSPISGHRSVSWYQQTPGQGLQFLFEYFSETQRNKGNFPGRFSGRQFSNSRSEMNVSTLELGDSALYLCASSLEGVPPLHFGNGTRLTVT.

This clonotype was found a few times. CDR3 nucleotides: TGTGCCAGCAGCCGGACACGGGACGGATCGACCTACGAGCAGTACTTC. This sequence encodes CASSRTRDGSTYEQYF. V is TRBV3-1 and J is TRBJ2-7; D is perhaps TRBD1 or TRBD2 (5 bases each). Germline CDR1 LGHDT, CDR2 YNNKEL (reference sequence). V dropped 4 bases and J dropped 2 bases, with 18 bases sitting between them. The CDR3 extends over 16 amino acids.

V and J are TRBV9 and TRBJ2-7, with D perhaps matching TRBD2 (6 bases). The V end lost 0 bases, the J end lost 0 bases, and 10 bases lay between the germline ends. The CDR3 is made up of 15 amino acids. CDR1 and CDR2 (germline): SGDLS, YYNGEE. The CDR3, as DNA: TGTGCCAGCAGCGTAGGGGCTAGCGCCTCCTACGAGCAGTACTTC. Residues: CASSVGASASYEQYF.

As for this clonotype: This likely comes from a read error, as the CDR3 has no conserved phenylalanine or tryptophan at its end. The DNA is left out, because the CDR3 cannot be placed on it with certainty; the CDR3 is given as TCRdb lists it. The chain has TRBV2 and TRBJ1-1; TRBD1 is the table's D call, not checked against the DNA. Germline CDR1 is SNHLY and CDR2 is FYNNEI. A total of 12 residues make up the CDR3, ends included. CDR3 protein: CASSGARDRPGI.

The J gene is TRBJ2-5, the V gene TRBV5-1, with 11 nucleotides matching TRBD2. Germline V CDR1 and CDR2: SGHRS, YFSETQ. The CDR3 contains 19 residues. V shed 0 bases, J shed 1 base, and the junction held 11 bases outside the gene matches. The CDR3 loop is CASSLVSSGRLFLQETQYF. CDR3 nucleotides: TGCGCCAGCAGCTTGGTCTCTAGCGGGAGGCTCTTCCTCCAAGAGACCCAGTACTTC.

This clonotype was seen a handful of times. The rearrangement links TRBV29-1 to TRBJ1-2, with D unresolved. The CDR3 runs 10 residues. The V end lost 2 bases, the J end lost 5 bases, and 3 bases lay between the germline ends. Germline-derived CDR1 and CDR2 are SQVTM and ANQGSEA. This CDR3 reads CSVELYGYTF. The CDR3 DNA reads as TGCAGCGTTGAACTTTATGGCTACACCTTC.

This chain uses TRBV11-3 with TRBJ2-3; 14 bases are shared with TRBD2. With 3 bases clipped from V and 5 bases from J, the junction kept 4 bases outside the gene matches. The CDR3 is made up of 16 amino acids. Germline assignment: CDR1 SGHNT and CDR2 YENEEA. The chain's CDR3 is CASSLGLAGARDTQYF. Here the CDR3 DNA reads TGTGCCAGCAGCTTGGGACTAGCGGGAGCGCGAGATACGCAGTATTTT.

The chain employs TRBV9 and TRBJ2-7; 12 positions match TRBD2. V lost 4 bases, J lost 7 bases, and 12 bases stayed unmatched. This CDR3 comprises 16 residues. The germline gives CDR1 SGDLS, CDR2 YYNGEE. In DNA form, the CDR3 reads TGTGCCAGCAGCTCCCGACTAGCGGGAGTTGGAGGAGAGCAGTACTTC. Translation gives CASSSRLAGVGGEQYF.

This clonotype came up a few times. The genes are TRBV5-1 and TRBJ1-1, with D unresolved. Per germline, CDR1 SGHRS and CDR2 YFSETQ. CDR3 length: 14 amino acids. V was trimmed by 0 bases and J by 1 base, leaving 7 bases between them. CDR3 sequence: CASSLGVGNTEAFF. The CDR3 DNA reads as TGCGCCAGCAGCTTGGGGGTGGGGAACACTGAAGCTTTCTTT.

This chain connects TRBV10-3 to TRBJ2-1, with D tentatively TRBD1 (6 bases). The CDR3 has 13 residues. Trimming stripped 7 bases from V and 2 bases from J, with 9 bases between. CDR1 is ENHRY and CDR2 is SYGVKD in the germline V gene. The DNA of the CDR3 is TGTGCCATCAAACCAGGGGCCTACAATGAGCAGTTCTTC. Amino acids: CAIKPGAYNEQFF.

The sample holds many counts of this clonotype. This chain joins TRBV27 and TRBJ1-2, with 9 nucleotides matching TRBD1. Germline assignment: CDR1 MNHEY and CDR2 SMNVEV (reference sequence). The V segment lost 1 base and the J segment 4 bases; nucleotides outside the gene matches: 10. The CDR3 extends over 17 amino acids. CDR3 region: CASSLFGTGHSSYGYTF. The CDR3 DNA is TGTGCCAGCAGTTTATTTGGGACAGGGCACTCCAGCTATGGCTACACCTTC.